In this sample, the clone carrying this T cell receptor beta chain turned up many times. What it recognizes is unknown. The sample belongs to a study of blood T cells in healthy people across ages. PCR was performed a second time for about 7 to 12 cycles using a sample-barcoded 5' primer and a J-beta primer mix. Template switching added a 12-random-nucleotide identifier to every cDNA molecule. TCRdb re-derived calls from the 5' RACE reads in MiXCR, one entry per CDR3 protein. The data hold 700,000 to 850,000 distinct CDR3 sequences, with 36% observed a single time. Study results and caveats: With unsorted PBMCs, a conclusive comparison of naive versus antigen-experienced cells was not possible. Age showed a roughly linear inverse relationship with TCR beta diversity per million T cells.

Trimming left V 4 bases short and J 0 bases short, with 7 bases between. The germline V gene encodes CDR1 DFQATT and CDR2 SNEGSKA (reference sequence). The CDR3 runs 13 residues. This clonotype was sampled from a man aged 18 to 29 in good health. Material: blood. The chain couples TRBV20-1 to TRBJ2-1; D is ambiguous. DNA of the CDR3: TGCAGTGCTAACTGGGTCTCCTACAATGAGCAGTTCTTC. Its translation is CSANWVSYNEQFF.